This is a list of T cell receptor beta chains from one sample in a study of vaccination and CD4 T cells after COVID-19. TCRdb used MiXCR to reprocess the PCR reads, holding one entry per CDR3 protein. The sample lists about 14,000 distinct CDR3 sequences; less than 70% were seen once. Source: CD4+ T cells from blood, taken after SARS-CoV-2 vaccination. These receptors all stem from a human donor who had recovered from COVID-19. Both conserved end residues are part of each CDR3. D genes are given only for firm matches. Only part of the rows carry a size: once, few, many, or a class if the clone is expanded.

J,length,D,size,V,DNA,CDR3
TRBJ2-2,14,TRBD1,.,TRBV12-3/TRBV12-4,TGTGCCAGTTACCCAGGGGGCATGTCCGGGGAGCTGTTTTTT,CASYPGGMSGELFF
TRBJ1-6,15,TRBD1,once,TRBV5-1,TGCGCCAGCAGCCCGGGACAGGGGGCTTTTGCACCCCTCCACTTT,CASSPGQGAFAPLHF
TRBJ1-6,15,.,.,TRBV2,TGTGCCAGCAATGACAGGAGCTCCTATAATTCACCCCTCCACTTT,CASNDRSSYNSPLHF
TRBJ2-3,14,TRBD1,.,TRBV28,TGTGCCAGCAGGCAGGACAGGGGGACCGATACGCAGTATTTT,CASRQDRGTDTQYF
TRBJ2-5,14,.,.,TRBV15,TGTGCCACCAGCAGAGACCGGGCCCAAGAGACCCAGTACTTC,CATSRDRAQETQYF
TRBJ1-1,14,.,.,TRBV6-5,TGTGCCAGCAGTTACCTCTGGGGAGACCGTTCAGCTTTCTTT,CASSYLWGDRSAFF
TRBJ1-1,13,.,.,TRBV20-1,TGCAGTGCCATCGACAACGTGAACACTGAAGCTTTCTTT,CSAIDNVNTEAFF
TRBJ2-5,14,.,.,TRBV10-3,TGTGCCATCAGTGTGGTCAGGGGCCAAGAGACCCAGTACTTC,CAISVVRGQETQYF
TRBJ2-1,15,TRBD2,.,TRBV11-2,TGTGCCAGCAGCCTAGGGAGGGCCGAGTCGAATGAGCAGTTCTTC,CASSLGRAESNEQFF
TRBJ2-3,15,.,.,TRBV20-1,TGCAGTGCTAGAGATCTAGGGACTAGCACAGATACGCAGTATTTT,CSARDLGTSTDTQYF
TRBJ1-1,14,.,.,TRBV18,TGTGCCAGCTCACCCAGGGTTTCGGACACTGAAGCTTTCTTT,CASSPRVSDTEAFF
TRBJ2-3,14,TRBD2,.,TRBV5-4,TGTGCCACCGGAATGAGGGAGGGTGCAGATACGCAGTATTTT,CATGMREGADTQYF
TRBJ1-1,15,.,once,TRBV11-3,TGTGCCAGCAGCTTAAGCGGGACGCAGAACACTGAAGCTTTCTTT,CASSLSGTQNTEAFF
TRBJ2-2,17,TRBD2,.,TRBV18,TGTGCCAGCTCGCTGAATCCGAGCGGGAGTGGCACCGGGGAGCTGTTTTTT,CASSLNPSGSGTGELFF
TRBJ2-7,16,TRBD2,once,TRBV4-1,TGCGCCAGCAGCCAGGCGAGGACTAGCGGGATTTACGAGCAGTACTTC,CASSQARTSGIYEQYF